The sequence of this T cell receptor beta chain was determined in a study of tumor T cells in aggressive B-cell lymphoma. The table came from immunoSEQ multiplex PCR; TCRdb's copy has only in-frame clones and leaves some out. The sample carries approximately 3,100 clones, approximately 79% recorded once. The table lists this clone with a few counts. The CDR3 totals 11 residues. CDR1 and CDR2 (germline): GTSNPN, SVGIG (reference sequence). Trimming pared 1 base from V and 7 bases from J, leaving 7 bases between. The origin of this receptor is an adult with diffuse large B cell lymphoma. V and J are TRBV30 and TRBJ1-2, with D perhaps matching TRBD1 (5 bases). The sequenced material came from tumor tissue. In DNA form, the CDR3 reads TGTGCCTGGAGTGCGGGGGGTGGCTACACCTTC. This codes for CAWSAGGGYTF.